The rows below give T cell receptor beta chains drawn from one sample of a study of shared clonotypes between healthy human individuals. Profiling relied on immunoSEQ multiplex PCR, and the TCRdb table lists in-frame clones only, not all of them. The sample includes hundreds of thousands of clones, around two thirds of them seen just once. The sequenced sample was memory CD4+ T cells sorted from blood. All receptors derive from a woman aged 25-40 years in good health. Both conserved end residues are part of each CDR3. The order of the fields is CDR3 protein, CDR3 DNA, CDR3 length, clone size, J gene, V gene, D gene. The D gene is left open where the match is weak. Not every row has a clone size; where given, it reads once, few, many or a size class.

CASSLGEMNEQFF,TGTGCCAGTAGTTTGGGGGAGATGAATGAGCAGTTCTTC,13,NA,TRBJ2-1,TRBV19,NA
CASSKAYEQYF,TGTGCCAGCAGCAAAGCGTACGAGCAGTACTTC,11,NA,TRBJ2-7,TRBV21-1,NA
CASSLSSSGRAGTDTQYF,TGTGCCAGCAGCTTATCTTCTAGCGGGAGGGCGGGGACAGATACGCAGTATTTT,18,NA,TRBJ2-3,TRBV7-9,TRBD2
CASRPGTGELNTEAFF,TGTGCCAGCAGGCCCGGGACAGGGGAGTTGAACACTGAAGCTTTCTTT,16,NA,TRBJ1-1,TRBV27,TRBD1
CASSELWGAGTQYF,TGTGCCAGCAGTGAACTGTGGGGCGCAGGGACCCAGTACTTC,14,NA,TRBJ2-5,TRBV6-1,NA
CASSQGADSSYNEQFF,TGCGCCAGCAGCCAAGGTGCCGATAGCTCCTACAATGAGCAGTTCTTC,16,NA,TRBJ2-1,TRBV4-1,NA
CASSLGAGSSYEQYF,TGTGCCAGCAGCTTAGGGGCAGGTAGCTCCTACGAGCAGTACTTC,15,NA,TRBJ2-7,TRBV11-2,NA
CASSIGPASGNTIYF,TGTGCCAGCAGCATCGGCCCCGCCTCTGGAAACACCATATATTTT,15,NA,TRBJ1-3,TRBV7-3,NA
CASIKGPSASQHEQYF,TGTGCCAGCATAAAAGGACCCAGCGCCTCGCAACACGAGCAGTACTTC,16,NA,TRBJ2-7,TRBV6-6,NA
CASSRTSGRSLYNEQFF,TGTGCCAGCAGCCGGACTAGCGGGAGGTCTCTCTACAATGAGCAGTTCTTC,17,NA,TRBJ2-1,TRBV7-2,TRBD2
CASSKRQGTDMANEKLFF,TGTGCCAGCAGCAAAAGACAGGGGACTGACATGGCTAATGAAAAACTGTTTTTT,18,NA,TRBJ1-4,TRBV21-1,NA
CASSPRPDGGGEQFF,TGTGCCAGCAGCCCGCGACCCGACGGGGGGGGTGAGCAGTTCTTC,15,few,TRBJ2-1,TRBV7-9,TRBD2
CASSFLGLRNEQFF,TGTGCCAGCAGTTTCTTGGGCCTTAGGAATGAGCAGTTCTTC,14,NA,TRBJ2-1,TRBV27,NA
CASSSPRRAVLSGNTIYF,TGTGCCAGCAGTTCTCCGCGGCGGGCAGTCCTCTCTGGAAACACCATATATTTT,18,NA,TRBJ1-3,TRBV28,NA
CANPTGNYEQYF,TGCGCCAACCCAACAGGGAACTACGAGCAGTACTTC,12,NA,TRBJ2-7,TRBV5-1,NA
CASMVATAPSQTQYF,TGTGCCAGCATGGTGGCGACAGCACCAAGTCAGACCCAGTACTTC,15,NA,TRBJ2-5,TRBV27,NA
CASSPRGGALVNGYTF,TGTGCCAGCAGTCCACGGGGGGGGGCCCTGGTCAATGGCTACACCTTC,16,NA,TRBJ1-2,TRBV2,NA
CASSLGLAGIDEQYF,TGTGCCAGCAGCTTAGGTCTCGCAGGGATAGACGAGCAGTACTTC,15,NA,TRBJ2-7,TRBV7-3,NA
CASSPARVKETQYF,TGTGCCAGCAGTCCAGCCAGGGTAAAAGAGACCCAGTACTTC,14,NA,TRBJ2-5,TRBV6-6,NA
CASSIDGNTEAFF,TGCGCCAGCAGTATCGACGGGAACACTGAAGCTTTCTTT,13,NA,TRBJ1-1,TRBV5-1,NA
CASSFGQTGELFF,TGCGCCAGCAGCTTTGGGCAAACCGGGGAGCTGTTTTTT,13,NA,TRBJ2-2,TRBV5-1,NA
CASSPGGQVTGELFF,TGTGCCAGCAGTCCGGGAGGACAGGTCACCGGGGAGCTGTTTTTT,15,NA,TRBJ2-2,TRBV9,NA
CASTKQGGKDEQFF,TGTGCCAGTACTAAACAGGGAGGGAAAGATGAGCAGTTCTTC,14,NA,TRBJ2-1,TRBV19,NA
CASSSTVMNTEAFF,TGTGCCAGCTCCTCGACAGTGATGAACACTGAAGCTTTCTTT,14,NA,TRBJ1-1,TRBV18,NA
CASSWGQNMNTEAFF,TGCGCCAGCAGCTGGGGACAGAACATGAACACTGAAGCTTTCTTT,15,NA,TRBJ1-1,TRBV5-1,TRBD1
CASSGGRGRWTEAFF,TGTGCCAGCAGTGGCGGCAGGGGGCGGTGGACTGAAGCTTTCTTT,15,NA,TRBJ1-1,TRBV28,TRBD1
CASSSQTGRNTEAFF,TGTGCCAGCAGCTCACAGACAGGGAGGAACACTGAAGCTTTCTTT,15,NA,TRBJ1-1,TRBV5-5,TRBD1
CASSRYGEINHEQYF,TGTGCCAGCAGCCGATACGGGGAAATAAACCACGAGCAGTACTTC,15,NA,TRBJ2-7,TRBV5-6,NA
CASSYSGGGQPQHF,TGTGCCAGCAGTTACTCGGGGGGGGGTCAGCCCCAGCATTTT,14,NA,TRBJ1-5,TRBV6-6,NA
CAISEDHYEQYF,TGTGCCATCAGTGAAGACCACTACGAGCAGTACTTC,12,NA,TRBJ2-7,TRBV10-3,NA
CASSRGRELFF,TGTGCCAGCAGCCGAGGTAGGGAGCTGTTTTTT,11,NA,TRBJ2-2,TRBV21-1,NA
CASSLTRQGLIATGELFF,TGTGCCAGCAGCTTAACCAGGCAGGGCTTAATCGCCACCGGGGAGCTGTTTTTT,18,NA,TRBJ2-2,TRBV7-3,NA
CASRPGYSEKLFF,TGTGCCAGCAGACCCGGTTATAGTGAAAAACTGTTTTTT,13,NA,TRBJ1-4,TRBV28,NA
CASSPPSSYEQYF,TGTGCCAGCTCACCACCGAGTTCCTACGAGCAGTACTTC,13,few,TRBJ2-7,TRBV18,NA
CASSGAPRGHLIRNTEAFF,TGTGCCAGCAGCGGCGCCCCGCGGGGACACCTAATACGGAACACTGAAGCTTTCTTT,19,once,TRBJ1-1,TRBV9,NA
CAAKQANYGYTF,TGTGCCGCGAAACAGGCGAACTATGGCTACACCTTC,12,NA,TRBJ1-2,TRBV6-6,NA
CASSQLGSTDTQYF,TGTGCCAGCAGCCAACTAGGCAGCACAGATACGCAGTATTTT,14,NA,TRBJ2-3,TRBV4-2,NA
CASSRKPGETQYF,TGTGCCAGCAGCCGAAAACCGGGGGAGACCCAGTACTTC,13,NA,TRBJ2-5,TRBV11-1,NA
CASLRGRDSNQPQHF,TGTGCCAGTCTCAGGGGGAGGGATAGCAATCAGCCCCAGCATTTT,15,NA,TRBJ1-5,TRBV19,TRBD1
CASSPGTRLYNEQFF,TGTGCCAGTAGTCCCGGGACTAGGCTATACAATGAGCAGTTCTTC,15,NA,TRBJ2-1,TRBV19,TRBD2
CASSPQLAGQTYEQYF,TGTGCCAGCAGCCCTCAACTAGCGGGCCAAACCTACGAGCAGTACTTC,16,NA,TRBJ2-7,TRBV28,TRBD2
CSAIVHTEAFF,TGCAGTGCTATAGTACACACTGAAGCTTTCTTT,11,NA,TRBJ1-1,TRBV20-1,NA
CASSPRGGDRANEKLFF,TGTGCCAGCAGCCCCCGCGGAGGGGATCGGGCTAATGAAAAACTGTTTTTT,17,NA,TRBJ1-4,TRBV9,NA
CASTFGQGMSGYTF,TGTGCCAGCACCTTCGGACAGGGGATGAGTGGCTACACCTTC,14,NA,TRBJ1-2,TRBV6-5,TRBD1
CASSFRGASSYEQYF,TGCGCCAGCAGCTTCCGGGGGGCTAGTAGTTACGAGCAGTACTTC,15,NA,TRBJ2-7,TRBV5-1,NA
CASSMQGDGYTF,TGTGCCAGCAGTATGCAGGGAGATGGCTACACCTTC,12,once,TRBJ1-2,TRBV25-1,NA
CASSLALGSPIYGYTF,TGTGCCAGCAGCTTGGCCCTGGGCTCTCCCATCTATGGCTACACCTTC,16,NA,TRBJ1-2,TRBV5-4,NA
CATSRDRAGGPETQYF,TGTGCCACCAGCAGAGATCGGGCGGGAGGGCCGGAGACCCAGTACTTC,16,NA,TRBJ2-5,TRBV15,TRBD2
CASSGQGLVYGYTF,TGTGCCAGCAGTGGTCAGGGCCTGGTCTATGGCTACACCTTC,14,many,TRBJ1-2,TRBV6-1,NA
CASSRGSALRNEQFF,TGTGCCAGCAGCCGAGGCAGCGCTCTACGCAATGAGCAGTTCTTC,15,NA,TRBJ2-1,TRBV7-9,NA
CASSSLAGGTYEQYF,TGTGCCAGCAGCTCTTTAGCGGGAGGGACCTACGAGCAGTACTTC,15,NA,TRBJ2-7,TRBV7-8,TRBD2
CASSLDGTGFQETQYF,TGTGCCAGCAGCTTAGACGGGACAGGGTTTCAAGAGACCCAGTACTTC,16,NA,TRBJ2-5,TRBV7-6,TRBD1
CASREQVTTEAFF,TGTGCCAGCAGAGAACAGGTGACCACTGAAGCTTTCTTT,13,NA,TRBJ1-1,TRBV2,NA
CASIGEVYNEQFF,TGTGCCAGCATCGGTGAAGTCTACAATGAGCAGTTCTTC,13,few,TRBJ2-1,TRBV11-2,NA
CASSPGSGGTGKTQYF,TGTGCCAGCAGCCCAGGATCGGGAGGAACGGGAAAGACCCAGTACTTC,16,NA,TRBJ2-5,TRBV5-4,TRBD2
CASSPQAYEQYF,TGTGCCAGCTCCCCGCAGGCCTACGAGCAGTACTTC,12,NA,TRBJ2-7,TRBV18,NA
CASSSPTGRQEETQYF,TGTGCCAGCAGTTCGCCGACAGGGAGGCAGGAGGAGACCCAGTACTTC,16,NA,TRBJ2-5,TRBV6-5,NA
CASSSGQSNYGYTF,TGCGCCAGCAGCTCGGGACAGTCTAACTATGGCTACACCTTC,14,NA,TRBJ1-2,TRBV5-1,TRBD1
CASSMGGNQPQHF,TGTGCCAGTAGTATGGGAGGGAATCAGCCCCAGCATTTT,13,NA,TRBJ1-5,TRBV19,NA